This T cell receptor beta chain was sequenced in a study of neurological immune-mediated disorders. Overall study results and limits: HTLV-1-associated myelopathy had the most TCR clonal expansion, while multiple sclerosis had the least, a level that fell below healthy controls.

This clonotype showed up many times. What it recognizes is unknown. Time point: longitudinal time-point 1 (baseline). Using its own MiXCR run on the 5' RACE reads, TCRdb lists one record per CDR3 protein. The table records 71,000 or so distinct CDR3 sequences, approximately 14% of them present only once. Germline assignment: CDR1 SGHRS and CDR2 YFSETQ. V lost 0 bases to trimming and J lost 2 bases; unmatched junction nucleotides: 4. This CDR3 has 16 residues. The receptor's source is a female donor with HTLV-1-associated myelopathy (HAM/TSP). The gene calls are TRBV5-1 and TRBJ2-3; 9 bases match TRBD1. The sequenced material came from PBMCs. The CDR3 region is CASSLADRGNTDTQYF. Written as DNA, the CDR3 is TGCGCCAGCAGCTTGGCGGACAGGGGAAACACAGATACGCAGTATTTT. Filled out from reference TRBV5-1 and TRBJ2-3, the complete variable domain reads KAGVTQTPRYLIKTRGQQVTLSCSPISGHRSVSWYQQTPGQGLQFLFEYFSETQRNKGNFPGRFSGRQFSNSRSEMNVSTLELGDSALYLCASSLADRGNTDTQYFGPGTRLTVL.